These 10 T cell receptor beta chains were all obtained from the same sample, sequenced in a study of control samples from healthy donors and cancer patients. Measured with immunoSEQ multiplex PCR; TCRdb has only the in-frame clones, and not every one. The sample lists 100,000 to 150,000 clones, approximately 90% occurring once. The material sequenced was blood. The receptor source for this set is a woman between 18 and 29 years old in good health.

This chain's CDR3 is CASRRMNTEAFF. The CDR3 region has the DNA TGTGCCAGCAGAAGGATGAACACTGAAGCTTTCTTT. V is TRBV25-1 and J is TRBJ1-1; D remains unclear. The ends were cut back, 6 bases at V and 0 bases at J, with 5 bases in the middle. The CDR3 consists of 12 residues. Germline V gene data show CDR1 as MGHDK and CDR2 as SYGVNS.

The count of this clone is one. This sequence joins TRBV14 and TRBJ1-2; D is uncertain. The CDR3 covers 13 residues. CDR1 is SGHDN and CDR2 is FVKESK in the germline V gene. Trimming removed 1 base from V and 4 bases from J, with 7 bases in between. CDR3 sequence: CASSQVAAYGYTF. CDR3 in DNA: TGTGCCAGCAGCCAAGTAGCTGCCTATGGCTACACCTTC.

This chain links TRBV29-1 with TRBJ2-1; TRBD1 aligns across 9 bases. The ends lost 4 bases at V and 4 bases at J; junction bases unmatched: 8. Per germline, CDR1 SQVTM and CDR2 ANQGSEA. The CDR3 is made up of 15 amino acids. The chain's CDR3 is CSVVTGTGLYNEQFF. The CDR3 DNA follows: TGCAGCGTTGTTACCGGGACAGGGTTGTACAATGAGCAGTTCTTC.

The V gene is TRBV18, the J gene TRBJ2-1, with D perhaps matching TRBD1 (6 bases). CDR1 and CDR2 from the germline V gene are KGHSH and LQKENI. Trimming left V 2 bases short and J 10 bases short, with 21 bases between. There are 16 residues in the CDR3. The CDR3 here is CASSPFSGVGMPEQFF. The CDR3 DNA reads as TGTGCCAGCTCACCATTTTCAGGGGTAGGCATGCCCGAGCAGTTCTTC.

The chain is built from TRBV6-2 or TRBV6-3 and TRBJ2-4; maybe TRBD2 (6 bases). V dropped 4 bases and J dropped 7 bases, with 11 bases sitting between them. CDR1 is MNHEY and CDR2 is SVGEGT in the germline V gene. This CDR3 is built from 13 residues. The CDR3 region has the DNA TGTGCCAGCAGTTCCGGGACTCCTAACATTCAGTACTTC. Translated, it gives CASSSGTPNIQYF.

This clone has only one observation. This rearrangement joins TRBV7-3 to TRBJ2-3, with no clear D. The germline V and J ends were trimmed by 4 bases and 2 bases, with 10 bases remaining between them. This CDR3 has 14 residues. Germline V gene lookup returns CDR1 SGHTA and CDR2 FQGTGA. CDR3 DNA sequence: TGTGCCAGCAGCTCCGGACCCCCCACAGATACGCAGTATTTT. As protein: CASSSGPPTDTQYF. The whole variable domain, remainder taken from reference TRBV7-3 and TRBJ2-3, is GAGVSQTPSNKVTEKGKYVELRCDPISGHTALYWYRQSLGQGPEFLIYFQGTGAADDSGLPNDRFFAVRPEGSVSTLKIQRTERGDSAVYLCASSSGPPTDTQYFGPGTRLTVL.

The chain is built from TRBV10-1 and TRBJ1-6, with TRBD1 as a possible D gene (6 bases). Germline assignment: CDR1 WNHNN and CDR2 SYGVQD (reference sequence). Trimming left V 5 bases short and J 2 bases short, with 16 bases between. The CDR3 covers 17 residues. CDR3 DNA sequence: TGCGCCAGCAGTAATTTAGTACAGGGTGCCTATAATTCACCCCTCCACTTT. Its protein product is CASSNLVQGAYNSPLHF.

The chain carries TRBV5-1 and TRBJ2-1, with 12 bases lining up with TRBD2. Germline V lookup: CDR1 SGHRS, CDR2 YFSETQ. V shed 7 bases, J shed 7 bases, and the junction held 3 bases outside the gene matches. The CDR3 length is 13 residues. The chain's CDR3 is CASRLAGVNEQFF. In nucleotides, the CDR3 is TGCGCCAGCCGACTAGCGGGAGTTAATGAGCAGTTCTTC.

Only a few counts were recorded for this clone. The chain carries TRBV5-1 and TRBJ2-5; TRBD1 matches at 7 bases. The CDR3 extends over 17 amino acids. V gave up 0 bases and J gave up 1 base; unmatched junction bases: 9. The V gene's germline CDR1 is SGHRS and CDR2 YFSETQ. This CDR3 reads CASSLGTGSVSQETQYF. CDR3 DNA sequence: TGCGCCAGCAGCTTGGGGACAGGTTCGGTCAGCCAAGAGACCCAGTACTTC.

CDR3 bases: TGTGCCAGCAGCAAATGGGAGACAGGTTCCTACGAGCAGTACTTC. It translates to CASSKWETGSYEQYF. V and J are TRBV21-1 and TRBJ2-7; the tabulated D call, TRBD1, remains unverified against the DNA. TRBV21-1 counts as a pseudogene. This CDR3 comprises 15 residues.